The present T cell receptor beta chain was sequenced within a study of OX40 agonist ivuxolimab in advanced cancers. Overall study results and limits: Clonal expansion from baseline to week 6 occurred in both CD4+ and CD8+ T cells. Researchers did not establish what antigens the expanded peripheral T cells target.

The CDR3 sequence is 15 residues long. CDR1 is SGHRS and CDR2 is YFSETQ in the germline V gene. Germline trimming cut 7 bases from V and 0 bases from J; bases unmatched to any gene: 8. As for this clone: What it binds is unknown.

Produced via immunoSEQ multiplex PCR; TCRdb's table is partial and in-frame only. The sample lists some 70,000 clones; over 75% were seen once. The source material was CD4+ or CD8+ T cells sorted from blood, sampled in a trial of the OX40 agonist ivuxolimab. This clonotype was obtained from an adult with an advanced solid tumor such as melanoma, head and neck, liver or kidney cancer. V gene TRBV5-1 combines with J gene TRBJ2-5, with 8 bases fitting TRBD1. This chain's CDR3 is CASYGQGSYQETQYF. CDR3 DNA: TGCGCCAGCTACGGACAGGGATCGTACCAAGAGACCCAGTACTTC.